Presented here are 25 T cell receptor beta chains from one specimen sequenced in a study of CXCR3-negative and CXCR3-positive naive CD8 T cells. Each TRB cDNA library was prepared by 5' RACE (with UMI labels). TCRdb reprocessed the 5' RACE reads and stores each CDR3 protein as one record, lacking DNA. This sample's table has 100,000 to 150,000 distinct CDR3 sequences. Sequencing was done on a sample of naive CXCR3- CD8+ T cells from blood. Regarding subset: CD45RO-CCR7+CD27+CD95- naive CD8+ T cells lacking CXCR3 (TNR3-). All receptors derive from a human donor in good health. Some clones in this sample may be carry-over from other donors' samples.

The CDR3 spells CASSGANQPQHF. The V and J genes are TRBV12-3 or TRBV12-4 and TRBJ1-5; TCRdb reports TRBD1, a call that lacks DNA to check it against. The CDR3 is 12 residues long.

V is TRBV10-3 and J is TRBJ1-4. Germline CDR1 reads ENHRY; CDR2 reads SYGVKD. The CDR3 is 16 amino acids. This CDR3 is CAISVSDSPTNEKLFF.

The CDR3 loop is CASSQDVGGGVEKLFF. The chain combines TRBV4-3 with TRBJ1-4; the TCRdb D gene call, TRBD1, has no DNA to confirm it. The CDR3 has 16 amino acids. CDR1 is LGHNA and CDR2 is YSLEER in the germline V gene.

The chain carries TRBV19 and TRBJ1-5; the TCRdb D gene call, TRBD1, has no DNA to confirm it. The V gene's germline CDR1 is LNHDA and CDR2 SQIVND (reference sequence). This CDR3 has 13 amino acids. The CDR3 spells CASFGTWNQPQHF.

The V and J genes are TRBV3-1 and TRBJ2-7; the TCRdb D gene call, TRBD1, has no DNA to confirm it. Germline V gene sequence: CDR1 LGHDT, CDR2 YNNKEL (reference sequence). The CDR3 is 14 residues long. The CDR3 sequence: CASSQPFRDPEQYF.

The chain carries TRBV28 and TRBJ1-1; TCRdb's D gene call, TRBD1, goes unchecked for lack of DNA. In germline, CDR1 is MDHEN, CDR2 SYDVKM. This CDR3 has 16 amino acids. The CDR3 region is CASSLGEWGASTEAFF.

The chain carries TRBV28 and TRBJ2-3; TCRdb indicates TRBD2, and absent DNA this call remains unverified. The CDR3 contains 15 residues. In germline, CDR1 is MDHEN, CDR2 SYDVKM. The CDR3 spells CASSFSSGWTDTQYF. The full variable domain, rest sourced from reference TRBV28 and TRBJ2-3, is DVKVTQSSRYLVKRTGEKVFLECVQDMDHENMFWYRQDPGLGLRLIYFSYDVKMKEKGDIPEGYSVSREKKERFSLILESASTNQTSMYLCASSFSSGWTDTQYFGPGTRLTVL.

The V gene is TRBV7-9, the J gene TRBJ2-5; there is no DNA to check the TCRdb D call of TRBD1. The CDR3 runs 15 residues. Germline V gene data show CDR1 as SEHNR and CDR2 as FQNEAQ (reference sequence). Here the CDR3 reads CASSFQGATLETQYF.

The chain carries TRBV7-2 and TRBJ2-3; absent DNA, TCRdb's TRBD1 call cannot be checked. The CDR3 length is 15 residues. Germline-derived CDR1 and CDR2 are SGHTA and FQGNSA. The CDR3 sequence is CASSFKGDGTDTQYF.

V and J are TRBV19 and TRBJ2-3; TCRdb proposes TRBD1, but this gene call is untestable without DNA. Germline V gene lookup returns CDR1 LNHDA and CDR2 SQIVND (reference sequence). The CDR3 extends over 14 amino acids. CDR3 residues: CASSIGTETDTQYF.

V is TRBV29-1 and J is TRBJ1-2. This CDR3 has 11 residues. Germline V gene sequence: CDR1 SQVTM, CDR2 ANQGSEA. This CDR3 reads CSVLALYGYTF. Filled out from reference TRBV29-1 and TRBJ1-2, the complete variable domain reads SAVISQKPSRDICQRGTSLTIQCQVDSQVTMMFWYRQQPGQSLTLIATANQGSEATYESGFVIDKFPISRPNLTFSTLTVSNMSPEDSSIYLCSVLALYGYTFGSGTRLTVV.

The CDR3 protein is CASNLGLAGLNEQFF. J is TRBJ2-1 and V is TRBV19; lacking DNA, the TRBD2 call made by TCRdb goes unchecked. The CDR3 covers 15 residues. From germline, CDR1 is LNHDA and CDR2 SQIVND (reference sequence).

J is TRBJ2-1 and V is TRBV7-3. From germline, CDR1 is SGHTA and CDR2 FQGTGA. This CDR3 has 13 residues. The CDR3 sequence: CASSLFLYNEQFF.

The chain uses TRBV10-3 and TRBJ2-7; TCRdb lists TRBD2, though no DNA is available to test this call. Germline values: CDR1 ENHRY, CDR2 SYGVKD. The CDR3 contains 14 residues. This chain's CDR3 is CAISESRENNEQYF.

The CDR3 reads CSARDLTVTTTLAGFPYNEQFF. The gene calls are TRBV20-1 and TRBJ2-1; the TCRdb call, TRBD2, lacks DNA for checking. Germline CDR1 DFQATT, CDR2 SNEGSKA (reference sequence). CDR3 size: 22 residues.

V is TRBV7-9 and J is TRBJ2-7; the TCRdb D gene call, TRBD2, has no DNA to confirm it. This CDR3 comprises 15 residues. CDR1 SEHNR and CDR2 FQNEAQ come from the germline V gene (reference sequence). CDR3 loop: CASSPQGLRSYEQYF. Full variable domain (missing parts from reference TRBV7-9 and TRBJ2-7): DTGVSQNPRHKITKRGQNVTFRCDPISEHNRLYWYRQTLGQGPEFLTYFQNEAQLEKSRLLSDRFSAERPKGSFSTLEIQRTEQGDSAMYLCASSPQGLRSYEQYFGPGTRLTVT.

This chain uses TRBV5-1 with TRBJ2-7. Germline CDR1 SGHRS, CDR2 YFSETQ. This CDR3 contains 15 residues. This CDR3 reads CASSLAERSSYEQYF.

The chain carries TRBV28 and TRBJ1-2. Germline lookup yields CDR1 MDHEN and CDR2 SYDVKM. This CDR3 region has 14 residues. The CDR3 spells CASSEGPSRDGYTF.

The CDR3 is CASSLALAGSYNEQFF. The chain employs TRBV5-1 and TRBJ2-1; with no DNA, the TCRdb D assignment of TRBD2 cannot be verified. Looked up from germline, CDR1 is SGHRS and CDR2 is YFSETQ. The CDR3 is 16 amino acids. Complete variable domain (other parts from reference TRBV5-1 and TRBJ2-1): KAGVTQTPRYLIKTRGQQVTLSCSPISGHRSVSWYQQTPGQGLQFLFEYFSETQRNKGNFPGRFSGRQFSNSRSEMNVSTLELGDSALYLCASSLALAGSYNEQFFGPGTRLTVL.

This CDR3 is CSVEVGLAGGPGTQYF. The chain combines TRBV29-1 with TRBJ2-5; the TRBD2 assignment by TCRdb is unverifiable without DNA. The CDR3 totals 16 residues. Germline assignment: CDR1 SQVTM and CDR2 ANQGSEA.

This chain uses TRBV7-6 with TRBJ2-7; TCRdb indicates TRBD2, and absent DNA this call remains unverified. The V gene's germline CDR1 is SGHVS and CDR2 FNYEAQ. The CDR3 is 15 residues long. CDR3 loop: CASSAIEGETYEQYF.

The chain carries TRBV11-2 and TRBJ2-5; TCRdb selects TRBD2, and the lack of DNA leaves this call unchecked. Per germline, CDR1 SGHAT and CDR2 FQNNGV. The CDR3 is 18 amino acids. This CDR3 is CASSLGFFSGGVEETQYF.

The rearrangement joins TRBV18 to TRBJ2-3; the D call of TRBD1 rests on TCRdb alone, since no DNA is present to check it. This CDR3 has 16 residues. Germline CDR1 and CDR2: KGHSH and LQKENI. The CDR3 protein is CASSPPSLGGRDTQYF.

The chain links TRBV6-2 or TRBV6-3 to TRBJ2-7; TCRdb proposes TRBD1, but this gene call is untestable without DNA. The CDR3 loop spans 15 amino acids. CDR1 is MNHEY, CDR2 SVGEGT, per germline. The CDR3 reads CASSFRDRASYEQYF.

CDR3 residues: CSVEDPGQGYEQYF. V gene TRBV29-1 combines with J gene TRBJ2-7; absent DNA, TCRdb's TRBD1 call cannot be checked. Germline loops: CDR1 SQVTM, CDR2 ANQGSEA. This CDR3 is built from 14 residues.